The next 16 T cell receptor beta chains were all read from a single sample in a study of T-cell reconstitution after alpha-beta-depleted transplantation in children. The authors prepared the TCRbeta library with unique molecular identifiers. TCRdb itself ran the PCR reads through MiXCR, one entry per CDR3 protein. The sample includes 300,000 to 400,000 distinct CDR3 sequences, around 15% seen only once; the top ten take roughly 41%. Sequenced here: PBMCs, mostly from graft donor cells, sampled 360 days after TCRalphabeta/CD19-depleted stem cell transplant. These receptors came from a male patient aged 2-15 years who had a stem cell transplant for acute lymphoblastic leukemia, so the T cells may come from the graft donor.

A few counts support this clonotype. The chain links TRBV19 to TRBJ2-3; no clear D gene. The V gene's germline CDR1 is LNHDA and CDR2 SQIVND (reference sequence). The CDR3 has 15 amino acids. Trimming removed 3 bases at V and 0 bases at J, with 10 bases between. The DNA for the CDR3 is TGTGCCAGTAGTATCGTTGCGATTAGCACAGATACGCAGTATTTT. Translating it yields CASSIVAISTDTQYF.

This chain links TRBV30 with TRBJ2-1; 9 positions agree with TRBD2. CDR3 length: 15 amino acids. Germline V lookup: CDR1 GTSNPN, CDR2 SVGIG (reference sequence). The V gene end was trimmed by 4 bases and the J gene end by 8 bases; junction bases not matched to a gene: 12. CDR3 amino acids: CAWTKGLAGMHEQFF. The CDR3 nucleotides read TGTGCCTGGACAAAGGGCCTAGCGGGAATGCATGAGCAGTTCTTC.

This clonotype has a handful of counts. The chain's CDR3 is CASSLGRRGGETQYF. The CDR3 DNA is TGTGCCAGCAGCTTAGGTCGGCGGGGTGGAGAGACCCAGTACTTC. The rearrangement joins TRBV7-9 to TRBJ2-5, with D tentatively TRBD2 (6 bases). The V end was cut by 1 base, the J end by 4 bases, with 13 bases between. In germline, CDR1 is SEHNR, CDR2 FQNEAQ (reference sequence). This CDR3 spans 15 amino acids.

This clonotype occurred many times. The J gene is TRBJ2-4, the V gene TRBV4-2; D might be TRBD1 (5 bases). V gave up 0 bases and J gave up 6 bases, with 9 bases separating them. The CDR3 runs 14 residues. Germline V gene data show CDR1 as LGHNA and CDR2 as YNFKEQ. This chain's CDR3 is CASSQDQGRNIQYF. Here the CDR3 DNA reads TGTGCCAGCAGCCAAGATCAGGGCCGAAACATTCAGTACTTC.

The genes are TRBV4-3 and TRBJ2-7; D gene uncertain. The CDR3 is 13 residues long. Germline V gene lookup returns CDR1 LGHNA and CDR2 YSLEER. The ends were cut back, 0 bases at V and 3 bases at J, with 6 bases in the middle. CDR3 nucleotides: TGCGCCAGCAGCCAAGATAATTTCTACGAGCAGTACTTC. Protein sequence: CASSQDNFYEQYF.

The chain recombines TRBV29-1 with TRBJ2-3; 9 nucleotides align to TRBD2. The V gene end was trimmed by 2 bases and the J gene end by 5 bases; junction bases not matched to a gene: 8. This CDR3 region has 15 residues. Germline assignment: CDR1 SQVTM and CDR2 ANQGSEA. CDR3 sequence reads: CSVEQASGTVDTQYF. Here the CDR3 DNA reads TGCAGCGTTGAACAGGCTAGCGGGACGGTAGATACGCAGTATTTT.

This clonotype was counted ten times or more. The CDR3 DNA reads as TGCAGTGCTAGCAGATACGAGCAGTACTTC. It specifies CSASRYEQYF. V gene TRBV20-1 combines with J gene TRBJ2-7; D not certain. The CDR3 covers 10 residues. V lost 3 bases, J lost 4 bases, and 4 bases lay in between. CDR1 is DFQATT and CDR2 is SNEGSKA in the germline V gene (reference sequence).

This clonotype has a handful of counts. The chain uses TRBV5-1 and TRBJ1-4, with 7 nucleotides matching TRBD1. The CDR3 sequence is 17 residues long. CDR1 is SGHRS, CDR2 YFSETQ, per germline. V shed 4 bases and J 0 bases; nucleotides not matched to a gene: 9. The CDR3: CASSPGTAPATNEKLFF. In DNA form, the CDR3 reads TGCGCCAGCAGCCCCGGGACAGCACCTGCAACTAATGAAAAACTGTTTTTT.

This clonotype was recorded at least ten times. CDR3 nucleotide sequence: TGTGCCAGCAGTTCCAGCTCCTATAATTCACCCCTCCACTTT. Its protein product is CASSSSSYNSPLHF. This chain uses TRBV6-5 with TRBJ1-6; D is undetermined. Germline V gene sequence: CDR1 MNHEY, CDR2 SVGAGI. The CDR3 runs to 14 residues. V was clipped by 4 bases and J by 0 bases, with 4 bases between them.

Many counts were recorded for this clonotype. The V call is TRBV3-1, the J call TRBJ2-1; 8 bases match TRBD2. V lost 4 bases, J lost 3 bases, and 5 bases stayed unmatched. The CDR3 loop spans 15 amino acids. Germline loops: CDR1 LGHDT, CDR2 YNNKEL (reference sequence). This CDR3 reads CASSLLAGIYNEQFF. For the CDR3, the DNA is TGTGCCAGCAGCCTATTAGCGGGGATCTACAATGAGCAGTTCTTC.

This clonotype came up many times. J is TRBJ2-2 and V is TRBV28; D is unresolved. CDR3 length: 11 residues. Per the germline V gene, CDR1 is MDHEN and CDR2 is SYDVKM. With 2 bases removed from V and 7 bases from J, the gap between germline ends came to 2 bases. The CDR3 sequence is CASSLIGELFF. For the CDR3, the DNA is TGTGCCAGCAGTTTAATCGGGGAGCTGTTTTTT.

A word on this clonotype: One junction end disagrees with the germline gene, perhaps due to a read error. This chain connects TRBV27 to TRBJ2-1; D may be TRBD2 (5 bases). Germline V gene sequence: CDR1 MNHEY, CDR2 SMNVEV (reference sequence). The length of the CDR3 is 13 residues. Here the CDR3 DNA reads TGTGCCACCCTAGCTCCCTCGTACAATGAGCATTTCTTC. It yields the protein CATLAPSYNEHFF.

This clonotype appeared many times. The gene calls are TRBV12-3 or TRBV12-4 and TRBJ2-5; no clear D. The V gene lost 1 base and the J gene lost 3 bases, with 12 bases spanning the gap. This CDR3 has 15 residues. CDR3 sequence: CASSLVQAPKETQYF. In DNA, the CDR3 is TGTGCCAGCAGTTTAGTCCAGGCCCCCAAAGAGACCCAGTACTTC.

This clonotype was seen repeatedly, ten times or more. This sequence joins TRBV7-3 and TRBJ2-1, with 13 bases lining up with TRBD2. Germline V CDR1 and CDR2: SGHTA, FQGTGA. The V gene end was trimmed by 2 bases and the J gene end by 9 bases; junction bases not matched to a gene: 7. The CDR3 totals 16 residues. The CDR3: CASSLSAGLAGTEQFF. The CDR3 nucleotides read TGTGCCAGCAGCTTATCCGCGGGACTAGCGGGAACTGAGCAGTTCTTC. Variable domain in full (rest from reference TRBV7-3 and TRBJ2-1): GAGVSQTPSNKVTEKGKYVELRCDPISGHTALYWYRQSLGQGPEFLIYFQGTGAADDSGLPNDRFFAVRPEGSVSTLKIQRTERGDSAVYLCASSLSAGLAGTEQFFGPGTRLTVL.

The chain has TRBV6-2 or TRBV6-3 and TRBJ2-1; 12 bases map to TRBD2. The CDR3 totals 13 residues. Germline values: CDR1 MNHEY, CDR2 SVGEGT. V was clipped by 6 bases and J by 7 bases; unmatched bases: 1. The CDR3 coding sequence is TGTGCCAGCAGGACTAGCGGGAGAAATGAGCAGTTCTTC. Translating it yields CASRTSGRNEQFF.

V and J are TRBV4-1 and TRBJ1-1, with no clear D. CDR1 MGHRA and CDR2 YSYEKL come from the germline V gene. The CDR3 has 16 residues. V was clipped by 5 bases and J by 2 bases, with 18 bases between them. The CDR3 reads CASSNTTDRPNTEAFF. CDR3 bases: TGCGCCAGCAGCAATACCACGGACCGACCAAACACTGAAGCTTTCTTT.